This T cell receptor (beta chain) was obtained from a study of regulatory T cells in long-lasting Graves disease. Study-level points and caveats: TRBV28, TRBJ1-2 and TRBJ2-5 emerged as the favored segments in persistent disease.

This clonotype showed up many times. What it binds is not known. For TCR beta, libraries came from iRepertoire HTBI primers and Arm-PCR of CDR3 regions. From the multiplex PCR reads, TCRdb called clonotypes with MiXCR, one entry per CDR3 protein. The table lists over 350,000 distinct CDR3 sequences, around 15% of them singletons, with approximately 19% in the top ten. As to time point: newly diagnosed GD, antithyroid drugs for less than 3 months. PBMC-extracted RNA yielded the TCR library. The junction had 4 bases not matched to a gene; V was cut back by 0 bases and J by 4 bases. Germline CDR1 and CDR2: LGHDT and YNNKEL (reference sequence). CDR3 length equals 16 residues. The sample also formed part of further work on T cells in Graves' hyperthyroidism and ophthalmopathy.

The source was peripheral blood mononuclear cells (PBMCs), collected at new diagnosis, from a patient treated with antithyroid drugs. The sequence was collected from a woman aged 45-59 years with Graves disease. The chain uses TRBV3-1 and TRBJ2-5, with TRBD2 matching over 11 bases. This CDR3 reads CASSQELAGGAETQYF. CDR3 nucleotide sequence: TGTGCCAGCAGCCAAGAGTTAGCGGGAGGGGCAGAGACCCAGTACTTC.